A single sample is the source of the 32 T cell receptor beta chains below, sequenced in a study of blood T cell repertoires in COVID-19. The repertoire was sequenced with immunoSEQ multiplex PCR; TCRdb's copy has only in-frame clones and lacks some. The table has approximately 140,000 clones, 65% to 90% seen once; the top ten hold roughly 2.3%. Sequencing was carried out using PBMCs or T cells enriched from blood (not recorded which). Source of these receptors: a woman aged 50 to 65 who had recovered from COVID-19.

In DNA form, the CDR3 reads TGTGCCAGCAGTTACTCGATAGGGGTAGGCTACACCTTC. It is translated as CASSYSIGVGYTF. The J gene is TRBJ1-2, the V gene TRBV6-5; D is perhaps TRBD1 (5 bases). Germline values: CDR1 MNHEY, CDR2 SVGAGI. This CDR3 spans 13 amino acids. V was shortened by 0 bases and J by 8 bases, with 10 bases between the two germline ends.

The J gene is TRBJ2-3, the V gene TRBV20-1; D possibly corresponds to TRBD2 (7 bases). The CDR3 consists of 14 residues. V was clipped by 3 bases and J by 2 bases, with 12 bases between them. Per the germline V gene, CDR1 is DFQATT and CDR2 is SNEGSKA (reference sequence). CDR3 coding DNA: TGCAGTGCTAGTAGGGGGGGGAACACAGATACGCAGTATTTT. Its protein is CSASRGGNTDTQYF.

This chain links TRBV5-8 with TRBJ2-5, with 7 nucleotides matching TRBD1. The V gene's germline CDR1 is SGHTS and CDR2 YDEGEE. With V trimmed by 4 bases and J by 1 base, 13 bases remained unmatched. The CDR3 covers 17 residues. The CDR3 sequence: CASSPGIGGEVQETQYF. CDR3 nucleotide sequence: TGTGCCAGCAGCCCTGGGATAGGGGGCGAGGTCCAAGAGACCCAGTACTTC.

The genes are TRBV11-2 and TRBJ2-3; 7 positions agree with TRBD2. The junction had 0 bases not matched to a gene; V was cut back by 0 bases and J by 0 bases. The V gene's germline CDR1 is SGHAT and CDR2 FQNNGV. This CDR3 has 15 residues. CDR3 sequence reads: CASSLERGSTDTQYF. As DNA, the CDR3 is TGTGCCAGCAGCTTAGAGCGGGGGAGCACAGATACGCAGTATTTT. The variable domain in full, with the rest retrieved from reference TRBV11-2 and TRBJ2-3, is EAGVAQSPRYKIIEKRQSVAFWCNPISGHATLYWYQQILGQGPKLLIQFQNNGVVDDSQLPKDRFSAERLKGVDSTLKIQPAKLEDSAVYLCASSLERGSTDTQYFGPGTRLTVL.

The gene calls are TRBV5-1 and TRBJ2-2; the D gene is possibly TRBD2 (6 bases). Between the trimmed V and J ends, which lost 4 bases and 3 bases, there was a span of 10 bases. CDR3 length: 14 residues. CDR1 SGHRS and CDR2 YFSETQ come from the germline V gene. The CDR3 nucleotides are TGCGCCAGCAGCCGTGGAGGGGACACCGGGGAGCTGTTTTTT. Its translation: CASSRGGDTGELFF. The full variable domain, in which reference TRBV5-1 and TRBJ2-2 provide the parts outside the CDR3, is KAGVTQTPRYLIKTRGQQVTLSCSPISGHRSVSWYQQTPGQGLQFLFEYFSETQRNKGNFPGRFSGRQFSNSRSEMNVSTLELGDSALYLCASSRGGDTGELFFGEGSRLTVL.

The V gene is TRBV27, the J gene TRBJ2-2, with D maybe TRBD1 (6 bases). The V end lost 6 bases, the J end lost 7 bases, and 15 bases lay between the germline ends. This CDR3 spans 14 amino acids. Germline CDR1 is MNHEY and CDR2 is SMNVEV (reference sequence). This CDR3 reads CASRRDAGVGELFF. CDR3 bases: TGTGCCAGCAGAAGAGACGCAGGGGTCGGGGAGCTGTTTTTT.

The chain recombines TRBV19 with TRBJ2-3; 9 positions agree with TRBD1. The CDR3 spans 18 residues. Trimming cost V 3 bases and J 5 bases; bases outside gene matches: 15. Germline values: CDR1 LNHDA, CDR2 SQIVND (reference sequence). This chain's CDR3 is CASSIEKTGGGLGDTQYF. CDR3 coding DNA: TGTGCCAGTAGTATTGAAAAGACAGGGGGAGGACTTGGAGATACGCAGTATTTT.

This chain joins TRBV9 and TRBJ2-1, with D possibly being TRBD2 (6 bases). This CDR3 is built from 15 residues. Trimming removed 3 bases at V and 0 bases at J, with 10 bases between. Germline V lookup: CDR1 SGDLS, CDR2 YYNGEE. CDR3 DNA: TGTGCCAGCAGCGAACCGGGACTCTCCTACAATGAGCAGTTCTTC. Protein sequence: CASSEPGLSYNEQFF.

The CDR3 DNA reads TGTGCCAGTAGTATAGGGACAGGGGTCCATCAGCCCCAGCATTTT. This gives the protein CASSIGTGVHQPQHF. This rearrangement joins TRBV19 to TRBJ1-5, with 9 bases that match TRBD1. Germline V CDR1 and CDR2: LNHDA, SQIVND (reference sequence). V was clipped by 1 base and J by 5 bases; unmatched bases: 3. The CDR3 has 15 amino acids. The whole variable domain, remainder taken from reference TRBV19 and TRBJ1-5, is DGGITQSPKYLFRKEGQNVTLSCEQNLNHDAMYWYRQDPGQGLRLIYYSQIVNDFQKGDIAEGYSVSREKKESFPLTVTSAQKNPTAFYLCASSIGTGVHQPQHFGDGTRLSIL.

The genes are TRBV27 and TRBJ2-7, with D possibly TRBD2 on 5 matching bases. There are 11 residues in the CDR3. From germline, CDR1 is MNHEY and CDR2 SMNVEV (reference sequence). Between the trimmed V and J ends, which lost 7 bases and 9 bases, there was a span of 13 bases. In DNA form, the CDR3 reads TGTGCCAGCATGGACTTTCCCGTGCAGTACTTC. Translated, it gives CASMDFPVQYF.

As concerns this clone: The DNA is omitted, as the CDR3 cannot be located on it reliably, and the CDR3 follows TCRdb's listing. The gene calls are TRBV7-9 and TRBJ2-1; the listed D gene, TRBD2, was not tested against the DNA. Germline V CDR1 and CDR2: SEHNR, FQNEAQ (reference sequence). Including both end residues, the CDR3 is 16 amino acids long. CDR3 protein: CASSFAYGTSGGAEFF.

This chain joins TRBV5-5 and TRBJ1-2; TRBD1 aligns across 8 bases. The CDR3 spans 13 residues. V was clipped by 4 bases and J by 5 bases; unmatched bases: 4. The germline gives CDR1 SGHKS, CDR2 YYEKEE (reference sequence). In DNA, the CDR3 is TGTGCCAGCAGCGTACAGGGGGATTATGGCTACACCTTC. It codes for CASSVQGDYGYTF. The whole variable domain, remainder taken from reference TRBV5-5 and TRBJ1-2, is DAGVTQSPTHLIKTRGQQVTLRCSPISGHKSVSWYQQVLGQGPQFIFQYYEKEERGRGNFPDRFSARQFPNYSSELNVNALLLGDSALYLCASSVQGDYGYTFGSGTRLTVV.

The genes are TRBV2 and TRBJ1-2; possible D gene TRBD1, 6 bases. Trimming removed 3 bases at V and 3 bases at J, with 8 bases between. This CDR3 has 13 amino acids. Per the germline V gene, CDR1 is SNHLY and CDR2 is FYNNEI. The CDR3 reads CASSERQDYGYTF. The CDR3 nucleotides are TGTGCCAGCAGTGAGAGACAGGACTATGGCTACACCTTC.

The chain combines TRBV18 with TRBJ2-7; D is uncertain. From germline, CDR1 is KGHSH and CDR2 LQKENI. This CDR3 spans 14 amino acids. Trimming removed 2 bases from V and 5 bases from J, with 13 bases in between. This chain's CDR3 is CASSPEAGFHEQYF. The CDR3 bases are TGTGCCAGCTCACCAGAGGCTGGGTTCCACGAGCAGTACTTC.

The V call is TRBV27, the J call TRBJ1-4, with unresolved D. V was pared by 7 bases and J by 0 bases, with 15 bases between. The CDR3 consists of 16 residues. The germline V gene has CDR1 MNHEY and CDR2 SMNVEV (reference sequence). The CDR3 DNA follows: TGTGCCAGCACCTCCCCTGAGGAGTCAACTAATGAAAAACTGTTTTTT. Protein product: CASTSPEESTNEKLFF.

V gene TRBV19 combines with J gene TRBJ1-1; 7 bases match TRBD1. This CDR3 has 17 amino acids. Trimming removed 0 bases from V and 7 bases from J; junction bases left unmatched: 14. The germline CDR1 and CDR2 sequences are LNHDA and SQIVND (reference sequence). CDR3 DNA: TGTGCCAGTAGTATAGATTTTTCCACAGGGGCGCGGGGTGAAGCTTTCTTT. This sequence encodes CASSIDFSTGARGEAFF.

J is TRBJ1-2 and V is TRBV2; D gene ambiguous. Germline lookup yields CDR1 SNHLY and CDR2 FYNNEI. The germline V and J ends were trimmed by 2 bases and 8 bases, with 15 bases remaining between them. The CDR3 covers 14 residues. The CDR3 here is CASSEHPGAGGYTF. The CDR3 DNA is TGTGCCAGCAGTGAACACCCGGGAGCGGGAGGCTACACCTTC.

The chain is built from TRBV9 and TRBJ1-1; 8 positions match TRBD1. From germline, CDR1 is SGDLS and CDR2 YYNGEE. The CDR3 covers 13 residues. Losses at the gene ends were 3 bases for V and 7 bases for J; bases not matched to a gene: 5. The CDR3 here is CASSATGALEAFF. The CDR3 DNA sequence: TGTGCCAGCAGCGCGACAGGGGCCCTTGAAGCTTTCTTT.

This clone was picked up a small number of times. The CDR3 bases are TGTGCCAGTAGGGACAGGGTCACAGATACGCAGTATTTT. This gives the protein CASRDRVTDTQYF. The chain joins TRBV19 to TRBJ2-3, with 8 bases aligning to TRBD1. The CDR3 is made up of 13 amino acids. Losses at the gene ends were 6 bases for V and 2 bases for J; bases not matched to a gene: 1. Germline V CDR1 and CDR2: LNHDA, SQIVND (reference sequence).

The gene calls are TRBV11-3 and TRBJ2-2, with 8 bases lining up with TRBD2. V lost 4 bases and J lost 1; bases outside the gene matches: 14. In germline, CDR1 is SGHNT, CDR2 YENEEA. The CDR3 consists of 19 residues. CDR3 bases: TGTGCCAGCAGCTCAATCCCGGGGGGGCGGGGAGAGAACACCGGGGAGCTGTTTTTT. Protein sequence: CASSSIPGGRGENTGELFF.

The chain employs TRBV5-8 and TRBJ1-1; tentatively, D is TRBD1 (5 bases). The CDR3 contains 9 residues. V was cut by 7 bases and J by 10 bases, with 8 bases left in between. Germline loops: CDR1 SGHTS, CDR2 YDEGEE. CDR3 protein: CASAGGAFF. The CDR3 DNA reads TGTGCCAGCGCGGGGGGAGCTTTCTTT.

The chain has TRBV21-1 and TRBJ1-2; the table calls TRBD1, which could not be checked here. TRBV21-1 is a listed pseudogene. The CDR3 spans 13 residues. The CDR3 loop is CASSKAPGAASPF. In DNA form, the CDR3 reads TGTGCCAGCAGCAAAGCCCCAGGGGCGGCCTCCCCCTTC.

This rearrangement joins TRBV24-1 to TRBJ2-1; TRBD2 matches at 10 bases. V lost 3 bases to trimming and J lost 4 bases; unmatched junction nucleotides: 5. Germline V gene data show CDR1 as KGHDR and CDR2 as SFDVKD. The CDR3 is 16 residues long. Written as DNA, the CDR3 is TGTGCCACCAGTGATAAAACTAGCGGGGCATACAATGAGCAGTTCTTC. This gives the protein CATSDKTSGAYNEQFF.

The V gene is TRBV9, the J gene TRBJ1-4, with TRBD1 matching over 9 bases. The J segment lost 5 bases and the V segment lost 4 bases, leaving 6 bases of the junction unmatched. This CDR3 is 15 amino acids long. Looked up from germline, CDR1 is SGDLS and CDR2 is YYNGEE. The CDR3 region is CASSFLGTGNEKLFF. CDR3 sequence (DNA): TGTGCCAGCAGCTTCCTCGGGACAGGGAATGAAAAACTGTTTTTT.

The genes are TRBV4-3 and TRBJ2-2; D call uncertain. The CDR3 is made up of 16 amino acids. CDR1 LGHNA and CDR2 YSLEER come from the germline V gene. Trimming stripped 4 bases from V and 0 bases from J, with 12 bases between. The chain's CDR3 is CASSPTIETNTGELFF. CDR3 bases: TGCGCCAGCAGCCCAACTATAGAAACGAACACCGGGGAGCTGTTTTTT.

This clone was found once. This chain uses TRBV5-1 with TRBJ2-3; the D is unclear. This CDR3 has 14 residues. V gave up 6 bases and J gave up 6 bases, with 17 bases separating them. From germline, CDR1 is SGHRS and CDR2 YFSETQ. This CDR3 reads CASTSGDPSDTQYF. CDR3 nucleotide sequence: TGCGCCAGCACCTCGGGTGACCCCAGCGATACGCAGTATTTT.

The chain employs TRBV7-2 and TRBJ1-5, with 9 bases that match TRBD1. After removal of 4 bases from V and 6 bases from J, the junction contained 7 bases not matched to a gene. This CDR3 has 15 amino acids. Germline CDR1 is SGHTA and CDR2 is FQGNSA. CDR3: CASSSWTGAGQPQHF. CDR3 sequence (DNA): TGTGCCAGCAGCTCCTGGACAGGGGCAGGTCAGCCCCAGCATTTT.

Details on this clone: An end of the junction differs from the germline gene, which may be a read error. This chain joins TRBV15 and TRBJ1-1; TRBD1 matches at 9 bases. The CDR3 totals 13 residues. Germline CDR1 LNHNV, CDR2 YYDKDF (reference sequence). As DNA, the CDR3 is TGTGCCACCAGCAGCGGGACAGGGTCTGAGGCTTTCTTT. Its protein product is CATSSGTGSEAFF. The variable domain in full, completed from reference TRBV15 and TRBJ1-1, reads DAMVIQNPRYQVTQFGKPVTLSCSQTLNHNVMYWYQQKSSQAPKLLFHYYDKDFNNEADTPDNFQSRRPNTSFCFLDIRSPGLGDTAMYLCATSSGTGSEAFFGQGTRLTVV.

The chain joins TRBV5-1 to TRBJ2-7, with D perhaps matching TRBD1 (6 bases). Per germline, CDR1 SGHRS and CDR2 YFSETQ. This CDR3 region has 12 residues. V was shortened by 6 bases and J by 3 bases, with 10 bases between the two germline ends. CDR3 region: CASTGADYEQYF. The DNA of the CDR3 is TGCGCCAGCACAGGGGCAGACTACGAGCAGTACTTC. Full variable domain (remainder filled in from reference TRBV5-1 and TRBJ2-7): KAGVTQTPRYLIKTRGQQVTLSCSPISGHRSVSWYQQTPGQGLQFLFEYFSETQRNKGNFPGRFSGRQFSNSRSEMNVSTLELGDSALYLCASTGADYEQYFGPGTRLTVT.

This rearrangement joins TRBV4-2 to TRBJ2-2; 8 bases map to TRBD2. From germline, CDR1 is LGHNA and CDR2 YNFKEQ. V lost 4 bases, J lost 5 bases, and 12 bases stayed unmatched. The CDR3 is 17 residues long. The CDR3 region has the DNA TGTGCCAGCAGCCCCTCTGACGGGGGGGGCCCTACCGGGGAGCTGTTTTTT. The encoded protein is CASSPSDGGGPTGELFF.

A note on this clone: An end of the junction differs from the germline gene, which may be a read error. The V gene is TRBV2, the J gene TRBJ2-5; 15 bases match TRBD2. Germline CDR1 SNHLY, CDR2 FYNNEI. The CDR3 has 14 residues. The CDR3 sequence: CASSEGTSGGDYDF. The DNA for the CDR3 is TGTGCCAGCAGTGAAGGGACTAGCGGGGGGGATTATGACTTC.

The CDR3 DNA reads TGTGCCAGCAGCGTAGCTGTTGGCCTAGCTCAAAATGAGCAGTTCTTC. It translates to CASSVAVGLAQNEQFF. This chain uses TRBV9 with TRBJ2-1; a weak D match, TRBD2 (5 bases). Germline CDR1 and CDR2: SGDLS and YYNGEE. The CDR3 sequence is 16 residues long. V was trimmed by 0 bases and J by 7 bases, leaving 17 bases between them.